This record looks at one TCR beta chain sequence and its context. Its recognized antigen is unknown. The input lacks base qualities; no much larger clone sits a single base away. Libraries were made using PCR. Data came from an Illumina HiSeq 2500. Unique molecular identifiers were incorporated into TCR beta cDNA libraries to reduce PCR and sequencing biases. Approximately 500,000 cDNA molecules were obtained per 1 to 10 million input T cells, so each molecule approximated one T cell. The patient libraries were prepared and sequenced using the same protocol as the earlier healthy control dataset. Within a given batch, samples were prepared together, multiplexed and sequenced on the same HiSeq lane. Turning to the authors' computational methods: MIGEC was used to process the raw barcoded reads, and molecular identifier groups with only a single read were discarded before consensus assembly and CDR3 extraction. Clonotype tables were post-analysed with VDJtools, and diversity was normalized by down-sampling all datasets to the smallest sample size. To correct batch-related cross-sample contamination, repertoire overlap clustering matched CDR3 amino acid sequences but not nucleotide sequences. The public sequencing data were trimmed at Q25 with fastp and processed into clonotypes with MiXCR by TCRdb, which kept only in-frame beta chains. Duplicate CDR3 protein sequences are folded into a single record with the most common DNA and genes. The V and J calls shown here were made by TCRdb, not taken from the authors' results. This sample comprises approximately 350,000 distinct CDR3 sequences, about a third of them detected only once. Roughly 12% of the sample belongs to the ten largest clones.

The record originates from a study of post-analysis software for immune sequencing data (dated by TCRdb to the mid-2010s). General notes on the study: Relapsing-remitting, secondary progressive and progressive-relapsing multiple sclerosis were recorded as disease courses, and subtype annotation was lacking for some patients. The patient repertoires were compared against about a dozen previously published healthy control repertoires obtained from donors aged roughly 6 to 25 years. A subset of samples was prepared in parallel using single-end sample barcoding, then pooled and co-amplified after Illumina adapter ligation. On the study overall, not on this receptor specifically: Patients showed significantly higher frequencies than controls for five TRBV segments, among them TRBV5-6, TRBV5-1 and TRBV20-1. The multiple sclerosis patient group was slightly younger than the control group. Significantly lower normalized Chao1 diversity was found in multiple sclerosis patients than in controls, suggesting substantial peripheral T-cell clonal expansion. When samples were clustered directly using the F measure, samples prepared in the same batch co-clustered strongly, which prompted a batch-effect correction.

To demonstrate the VDJtools post-analysis software, TCR beta repertoires were profiled from the peripheral blood of over ten young patients with multiple sclerosis. Multiple sclerosis patients were children and adolescents aged about 6 to 17 years. Relative to germline, V is missing 2 bases and J is missing 7 bases, with 9 bases of the junction outside any gene match. CDR1 WSHSY and CDR2 SAAADI are derived from the germline V gene. Taken from cysteine to phenylalanine, the CDR3 has 15 residues. CDR3 DNA is the only sequence kept; it has 45 bases, read in frame from the first base. The rearranged chain carries TRBV10-2 and TRBJ1-2; 8 bases in between match TRBD1. Sequenced material: blood. This receptor was identified in a girl under 18 with multiple sclerosis. The CDR3 amino acid sequence is: CASSEEWGQAFGYTF. The sequenced DNA is TGCGCCAGCAGTGAGGAGTGGGGACAGGCCTTTGGCTACACCTTC.